Listed here is a single TCR beta chain. These data come from a study of early T cells in non-severe SARS-CoV-2 infection. Germline CDR1 reads MNHGY; CDR2 reads SVAAGI. V lost 0 bases to trimming and J lost 2 bases, with 21 bases between them. The CDR3 has 19 amino acids. TCRdb called the 5' RACE reads again in MiXCR, with one record for every CDR3 protein. The repertoire has tens of thousands of distinct CDR3 sequences, approximately 10% of them found once; the top ten carry roughly 6%. The V and J genes are TRBV6-9 and TRBJ2-3, with TRBD2 as a possible D gene (5 bases). The origin of this receptor is an adult who was a healthcare worker with PCR-confirmed SARS-CoV-2 infection or an uninfected control (not recorded which). The sequenced material came from whole blood. CDR3 nucleotides: TGTGCCAGCAGTTATTCCTGTGGTCGGGATGGGGTTAACACAGATACGCAGTATTTT. Translated: CASSYSCGRDGVNTDTQYF.